This T cell receptor beta chain stems from a study of blood T cell repertoires in COVID-19. Study-wide background: The origin of the acute and convalescent COVID-19 samples was the United States, Italy and Spain.

Germline lookup yields CDR1 MDHEN and CDR2 SYDVKM. Trimming removed 6 bases at V and 1 base at J, with 16 bases between. This CDR3 comprises 16 residues. Method: immunoSEQ multiplex PCR; TCRdb's copy keeps in-frame clones and lacks some. The sample has approximately 280,000 clones; 75% to 90% are singletons. Material: peripheral blood. The chain recombines TRBV28 with TRBJ1-3; TRBD1 might be the D (6 bases). This clonotype originated in a woman between 55 and 75 years old with acute or convalescent COVID-19. CDR3 amino acids: CASSPGGVRSGNTIYF. CDR3 bases: TGTGCCAGCAGCCCGGGGGGCGTGCGATCTGGAAACACCATATATTTT.